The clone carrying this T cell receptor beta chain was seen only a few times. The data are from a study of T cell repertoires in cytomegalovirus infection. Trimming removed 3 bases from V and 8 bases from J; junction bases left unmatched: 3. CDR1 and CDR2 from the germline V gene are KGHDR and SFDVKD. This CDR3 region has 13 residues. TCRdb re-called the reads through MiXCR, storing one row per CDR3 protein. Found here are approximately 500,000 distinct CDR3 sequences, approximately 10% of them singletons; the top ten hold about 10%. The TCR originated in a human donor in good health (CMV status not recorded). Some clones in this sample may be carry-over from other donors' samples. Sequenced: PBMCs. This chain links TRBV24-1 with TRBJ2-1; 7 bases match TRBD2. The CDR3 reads CATSDPSGDEQFF. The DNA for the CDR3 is TGTGCCACCAGTGATCCCAGCGGGGATGAGCAGTTCTTC.